The 21 T cell receptor beta chains given below trace back to one sample, sequenced in a study of beta chain features in type 1 diabetes. The study, taken as a whole, reports: All four CD4+ subsets of Type 1 diabetes patients contained TCRB CDR3s that were moderately but significantly shorter.

Antigen specificity for these receptors is unknown. Sequenced material consisted of expressed TCRB transcripts (all of the isolated RNA was reverse transcribed). Profiling relied on immunoSEQ multiplex PCR, and the TCRdb table lists in-frame clones only, not all of them. The data hold about 240,000 clones, with approximately 15% observed a single time. What was sequenced was naive CD4+ T cells from blood. All receptors come from a young man with type 1 diabetes.

This clone was seen a handful of times. The chain joins TRBV29-1 to TRBJ2-7; TRBD2 matches at 12 bases. This CDR3 region has 14 residues. Trimming removed 6 bases from V and 2 bases from J; junction bases left unmatched: 5. Germline CDR1 reads SQVTM; CDR2 reads ANQGSEA. The CDR3 sequence is CSVDRLAGAYEQYF. As DNA, the CDR3 is TGCAGCGTCGACCGACTAGCGGGAGCCTACGAGCAGTACTTC.

Comments on this clone: The same CDR3 can be traced to other DNA sequences in this sample. CDR3 sequence reads: CASSGLAASYEQYF. The CDR3 DNA follows: TGTGCCAGCAGTGGGCTAGCGGCCAGCTACGAGCAGTACTTC. V usage is TRBV2 and J usage is TRBJ2-7, with 7 bases that match TRBD2. CDR3 length equals 14 residues. Germline assignment: CDR1 SNHLY and CDR2 FYNNEI. The V gene end was trimmed by 4 bases and the J gene end by 3 bases; junction bases not matched to a gene: 6.

The genes are TRBV7-9 and TRBJ2-1, with 10 bases aligning to TRBD1. Trimming took 3 bases from V and 7 from J; bases not matched to a gene: 9. CDR1 is SEHNR, CDR2 FQNEAQ, per germline (reference sequence). The CDR3 has 16 amino acids. The CDR3 spells CASSFETGGAGNEQFF. DNA of the CDR3: TGTGCCAGCAGCTTTGAGACAGGGGGCGCTGGGAATGAGCAGTTCTTC. Drawing the rest from reference TRBV7-9 and TRBJ2-1, the complete variable domain is DTGVSQNPRHKITKRGQNVTFRCDPISEHNRLYWYRQTLGQGPEFLTYFQNEAQLEKSRLLSDRFSAERPKGSFSTLEIQRTEQGDSAMYLCASSFETGGAGNEQFFGPGTRLTVL.

This clone was picked up a small number of times. The V call is TRBV18, the J call TRBJ2-7; 7 nucleotides align to TRBD2. The CDR3 consists of 15 residues. V trimming: 2 bases; J trimming: 11 bases; junction bases outside the gene matches: 15. CDR1 is KGHSH, CDR2 LQKENI, per germline. Here the CDR3 DNA reads TGTGCCAGCTCACCATACCGGGACTACCCGAGCCTGGAGTACTTC. It is translated as CASSPYRDYPSLEYF.

The genes are TRBV4-1 and TRBJ2-1; D may be TRBD1 (5 bases). V was shortened by 2 bases and J by 4 bases, with 15 bases between the two germline ends. From germline, CDR1 is MGHRA and CDR2 YSYEKL. The CDR3 spans 16 residues. The DNA for the CDR3 is TGCGCCAGCAGCCAATTTGGGGCAGGGCGTTACAATGAGCAGTTCTTC. This sequence encodes CASSQFGAGRYNEQFF.

This clone was seen a handful of times. The rearrangement links TRBV11-2 to TRBJ2-1, with D maybe TRBD1 (7 bases). This CDR3 is built from 12 residues. V was cut by 3 bases and J by 15 bases, with 15 bases left in between. Germline lookup yields CDR1 SGHAT and CDR2 FQNNGV. This chain's CDR3 is CASSFQQGRPFF. The CDR3 DNA is TGTGCCAGCAGCTTTCAACAGGGGAGGCCGTTCTTC.

The chain recombines TRBV19 with TRBJ2-3; TRBD2 aligns across 8 bases. There are 12 residues in the CDR3. The V segment lost 8 bases and the J segment 6 bases; nucleotides outside the gene matches: 4. Germline assignment: CDR1 LNHDA and CDR2 SQIVND (reference sequence). CDR3 bases: TGTGCCAGTGGGACTAGTGCCGATACGCAGTATTTT. Translation: CASGTSADTQYF.

This clone was counted a few times. V is TRBV5-1 and J is TRBJ2-7; 9 bases match TRBD1. CDR1 is SGHRS, CDR2 YFSETQ, per germline. The V and J ends lost 3 bases and 3 bases, in that order; junction bases with no gene match: 4. This CDR3 has 14 residues. DNA of the CDR3: TGCGCCAGCAGCTCGGGACAGGGTCTCTACGAGCAGTACTTC. This gives the protein CASSSGQGLYEQYF.

The CDR3 region is CASITGAVNTEAFF. CDR3 DNA sequence: TGTGCCAGCATCACAGGGGCCGTGAACACTGAAGCTTTCTTT. This chain links TRBV6-6 with TRBJ1-1; 7 bases match TRBD1. The CDR3 contains 14 residues. From germline, CDR1 is MNHNY and CDR2 SVGAGI (reference sequence). With 7 bases clipped from V and 0 bases from J, the junction kept 5 bases outside the gene matches.

A few counts support this clone. The rearrangement links TRBV5-1 to TRBJ2-6; no clear D gene. Trimming removed 4 bases at V and 0 bases at J, with 11 bases between. Germline V gene lookup returns CDR1 SGHRS and CDR2 YFSETQ. The CDR3 is 16 amino acids. CDR3 DNA: TGCGCCAGCAGCCCATCCGGGTCCTCTGGGGCCAACGTCCTGACTTTC. Its protein is CASSPSGSSGANVLTF.

This clone has only a few counts. J is TRBJ2-5 and V is TRBV4-1; 8 nucleotides align to TRBD2. V was clipped by 4 bases and J by 6 bases; unmatched bases: 13. Germline-derived CDR1 and CDR2 are MGHRA and YSYEKL. The CDR3 is 16 amino acids. This CDR3 is CASSPEGSGRGKTQYF. CDR3 nucleotides: TGCGCCAGCAGCCCCGAGGGGAGCGGGAGAGGAAAGACCCAGTACTTC.

This rearrangement joins TRBV19 to TRBJ1-1, with D unresolved. The CDR3 has 14 amino acids. The germline V gene has CDR1 LNHDA and CDR2 SQIVND (reference sequence). Trimming shortened V by 8 bases and J by 5 bases, and 18 bases separated the two germline ends. CDR3 loop: CASSDDTRRTEAFF. The CDR3 coding sequence is TGTGCCAGTTCTGACGACACCCGTCGGACTGAAGCTTTCTTT.

This sequence joins TRBV29-1 and TRBJ1-1; D is possibly TRBD1 (5 bases). V dropped 6 bases and J dropped 7 bases, with 15 bases sitting between them. CDR1 and CDR2 (germline): SQVTM, ANQGSEA. The CDR3 covers 12 residues. The CDR3 spells CSVLGPSGEAFF. In DNA, the CDR3 is TGCAGCGTCCTGGGGCCCTCCGGTGAAGCTTTCTTT.

This clone was seen a few times. The rearrangement uses TRBV4-2 and TRBJ2-3; no definite D call. Germline CDR1 reads LGHNA; CDR2 reads YNFKEQ. The V end lost 0 bases, the J end lost 0 bases, and 7 bases lay between the germline ends. CDR3 length: 15 amino acids. The CDR3 loop reads CASSQEGDSTDTQYF. The CDR3 DNA reads TGTGCCAGCAGCCAAGAAGGAGATAGCACAGATACGCAGTATTTT.

This clone was observed a few times. The chain couples TRBV2 to TRBJ1-4; tentative D call: TRBD1 (5 bases). The germline V and J ends were trimmed by 4 bases and 5 bases, with 14 bases remaining between them. The V gene's germline CDR1 is SNHLY and CDR2 FYNNEI. The CDR3 extends over 15 amino acids. The CDR3 sequence: CASSALGGGNEKLFF. DNA for the CDR3: TGTGCCAGCAGTGCCCTCGGGGGAGGGAATGAAAAACTGTTTTTT.

There are a few counts of this clone. The V call is TRBV30, the J call TRBJ1-2; a weak D match, TRBD1 (6 bases). This CDR3 is built from 14 residues. V was pared by 7 bases and J by 5 bases, with 20 bases between. From germline, CDR1 is GTSNPN and CDR2 SVGIG (reference sequence). CDR3 coding DNA: TGTGCCTCAATCTGGGGGCAGGGTGGATATGGCTACACCTTC. Its translation: CASIWGQGGYGYTF.

This clone was observed a handful of times. This chain links TRBV14 with TRBJ2-1, with 7 bases lining up with TRBD2. This CDR3 spans 15 amino acids. V lost 1 base and J lost 4; bases outside the gene matches: 4. Germline V gene sequence: CDR1 SGHDN, CDR2 FVKESK. This CDR3 is CASSQGLAAYNEQFF. Here the CDR3 DNA reads TGTGCCAGCAGCCAAGGGCTAGCGGCTTACAATGAGCAGTTCTTC.

This clone was counted a few times. This rearrangement joins TRBV2 to TRBJ2-7; 10 bases are a match to TRBD1. CDR3 length: 14 amino acids. The J segment lost 2 bases and the V segment lost 7 bases, leaving 5 bases of the junction unmatched. Germline V gives CDR1 SNHLY, CDR2 FYNNEI. Written as DNA, the CDR3 is TGTGCCAGCACCCGGGACAGGGGTCCCTACGAGCAGTACTTC. It codes for CASTRDRGPYEQYF.

This clone turned up a few times. This chain connects TRBV4-1 to TRBJ1-2; D is possibly TRBD1 (5 bases). The V gene's germline CDR1 is MGHRA and CDR2 YSYEKL. Trimming removed 3 bases at V and 4 bases at J, with 12 bases between. This CDR3 spans 14 amino acids. The CDR3 protein is CASSHVGTPYGYTF. Written as DNA, the CDR3 is TGCGCCAGCAGCCACGTGGGGACTCCCTATGGCTACACCTTC.

Remarks on this clone: This same CDR3 is encoded by further DNA sequences in the sample. The V gene is TRBV30, the J gene TRBJ1-1; a weak D match, TRBD1 (5 bases). The germline V and J ends were trimmed by 0 bases and 3 bases, with 5 bases remaining between them. The CDR3 has 12 amino acids. Germline V gene sequence: CDR1 GTSNPN, CDR2 SVGIG (reference sequence). CDR3 nucleotides: TGTGCCTGGAGTGTACAGGACACTGAAGCTTTCTTT. It specifies CAWSVQDTEAFF.

In this sample, this clone turned up a few times. V usage is TRBV4-2 and J usage is TRBJ2-3; D ambiguous. Trimming stripped 0 bases from V and 7 bases from J, with 14 bases between. Looked up from germline, CDR1 is LGHNA and CDR2 is YNFKEQ. This CDR3 has 15 residues. CDR3 sequence (DNA): TGTGCCAGCAGCCAAGATCTGAGTAGCTTCAATACGCAGTATTTT. Residues: CASSQDLSSFNTQYF.